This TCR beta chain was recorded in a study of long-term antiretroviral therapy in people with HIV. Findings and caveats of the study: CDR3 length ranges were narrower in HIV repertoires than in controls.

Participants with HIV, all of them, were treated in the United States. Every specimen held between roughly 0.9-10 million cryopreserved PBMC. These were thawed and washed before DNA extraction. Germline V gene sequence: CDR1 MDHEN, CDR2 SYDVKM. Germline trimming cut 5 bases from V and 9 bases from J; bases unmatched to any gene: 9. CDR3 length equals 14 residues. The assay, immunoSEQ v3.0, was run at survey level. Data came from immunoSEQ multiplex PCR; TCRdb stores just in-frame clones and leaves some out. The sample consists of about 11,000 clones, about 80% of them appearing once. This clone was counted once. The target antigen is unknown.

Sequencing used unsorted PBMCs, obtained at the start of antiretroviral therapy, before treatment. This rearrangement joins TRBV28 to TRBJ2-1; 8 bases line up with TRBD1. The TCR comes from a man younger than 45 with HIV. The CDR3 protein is CASSLKQGAFEQFF. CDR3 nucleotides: TGTGCCAGCAGTCTAAAGCAGGGGGCTTTTGAGCAGTTCTTC.